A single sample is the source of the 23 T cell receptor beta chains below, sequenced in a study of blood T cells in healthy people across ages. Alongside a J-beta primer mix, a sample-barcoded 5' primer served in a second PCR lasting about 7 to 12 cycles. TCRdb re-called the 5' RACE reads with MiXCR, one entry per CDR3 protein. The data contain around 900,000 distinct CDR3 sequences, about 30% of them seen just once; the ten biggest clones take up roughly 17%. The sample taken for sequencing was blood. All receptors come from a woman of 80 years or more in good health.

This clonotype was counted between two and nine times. The CDR3 spells CSARDHTEAFF. In nucleotides, the CDR3 is TGCAGTGCTAGAGATCACACTGAAGCTTTCTTT. V and J are TRBV20-1 and TRBJ1-1, with D unresolved. Trimming shortened V by 0 bases and J by 3 bases, and 2 bases separated the two germline ends. Per the germline V gene, CDR1 is DFQATT and CDR2 is SNEGSKA (reference sequence). CDR3 length: 11 residues.

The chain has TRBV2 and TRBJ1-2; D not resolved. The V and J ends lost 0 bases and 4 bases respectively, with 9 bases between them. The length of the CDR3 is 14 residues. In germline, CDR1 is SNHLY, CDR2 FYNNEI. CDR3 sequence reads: CASSEAEVSYGYTF. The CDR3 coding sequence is TGTGCCAGCAGTGAAGCTGAGGTTAGCTATGGCTACACCTTC.

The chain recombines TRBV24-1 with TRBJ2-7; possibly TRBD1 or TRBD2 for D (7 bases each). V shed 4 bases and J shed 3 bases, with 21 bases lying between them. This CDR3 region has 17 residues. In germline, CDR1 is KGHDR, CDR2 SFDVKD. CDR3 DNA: TGTGCCACCAGTGACCCACCAGGGGGGGCGGAAAACTACGAGCAGTACTTC. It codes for CATSDPPGGAENYEQYF.

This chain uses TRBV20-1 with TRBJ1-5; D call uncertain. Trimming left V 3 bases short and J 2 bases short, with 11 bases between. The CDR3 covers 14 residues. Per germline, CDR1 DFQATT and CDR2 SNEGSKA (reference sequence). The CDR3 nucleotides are TGCAGTGCTAGCTCCAAGTGGGGCAATCAGCCCCAGCATTTT. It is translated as CSASSKWGNQPQHF.

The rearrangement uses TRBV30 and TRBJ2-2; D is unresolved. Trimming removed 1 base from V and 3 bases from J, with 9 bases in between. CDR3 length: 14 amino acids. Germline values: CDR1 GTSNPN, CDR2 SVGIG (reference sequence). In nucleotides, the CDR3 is TGTGCCTGGAGTGGCGGCACGTACACCGGGGAGCTGTTTTTT. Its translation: CAWSGGTYTGELFF.

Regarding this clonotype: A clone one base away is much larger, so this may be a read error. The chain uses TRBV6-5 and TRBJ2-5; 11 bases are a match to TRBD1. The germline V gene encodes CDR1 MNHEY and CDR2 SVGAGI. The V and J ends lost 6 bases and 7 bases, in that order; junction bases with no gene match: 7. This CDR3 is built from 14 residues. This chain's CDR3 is CASRGTGGRGTQYF. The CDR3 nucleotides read TGTGCCAGCAGAGGGACAGGGGGACGCGGGACCCAGTACTTC.

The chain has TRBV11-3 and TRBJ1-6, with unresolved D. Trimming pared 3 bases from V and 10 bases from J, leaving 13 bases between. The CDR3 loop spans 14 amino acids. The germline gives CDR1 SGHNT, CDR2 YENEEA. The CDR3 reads CASSLGIGISPLHF. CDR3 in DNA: TGTGCCAGCAGCTTGGGGATAGGTATATCACCCCTCCACTTT. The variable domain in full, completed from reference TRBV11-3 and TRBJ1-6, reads EAGVVQSPRYKIIEKKQPVAFWCNPISGHNTLYWYLQNLGQGPELLIRYENEEAVDDSQLPKDRFSAERLKGVDSTLKIQPAELGDSAVYLCASSLGIGISPLHFGNGTRLTVT.

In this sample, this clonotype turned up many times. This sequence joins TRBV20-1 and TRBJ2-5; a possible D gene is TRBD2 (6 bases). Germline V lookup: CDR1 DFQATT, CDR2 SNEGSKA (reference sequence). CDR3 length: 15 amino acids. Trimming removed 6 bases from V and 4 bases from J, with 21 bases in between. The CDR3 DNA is TGCAGTGCCAGCCGGGGACTCCTCCGGGCAGAGACCCAGTACTTC. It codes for CSASRGLLRAETQYF.

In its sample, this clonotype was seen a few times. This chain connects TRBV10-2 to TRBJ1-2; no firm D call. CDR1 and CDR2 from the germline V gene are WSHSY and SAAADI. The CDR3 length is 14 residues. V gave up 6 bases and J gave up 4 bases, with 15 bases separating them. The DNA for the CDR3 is TGCGCCAGCAGCGACTCCAAGGGCCGCTATGGCTACACCTTC. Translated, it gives CASSDSKGRYGYTF.

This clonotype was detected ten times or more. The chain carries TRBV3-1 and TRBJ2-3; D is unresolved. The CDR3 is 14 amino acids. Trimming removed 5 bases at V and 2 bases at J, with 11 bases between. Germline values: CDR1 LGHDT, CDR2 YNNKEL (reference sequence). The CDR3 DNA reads TGTGCCAGCAGCTCCCTTGGGGACACAGATACGCAGTATTTT. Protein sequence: CASSSLGDTDTQYF.

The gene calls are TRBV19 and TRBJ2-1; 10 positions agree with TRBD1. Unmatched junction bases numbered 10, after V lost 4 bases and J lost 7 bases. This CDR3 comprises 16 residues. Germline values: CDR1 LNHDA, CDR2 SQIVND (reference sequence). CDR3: CASSTAGTGVRNEQFF. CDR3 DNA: TGTGCCAGTAGTACCGCCGGGACAGGGGTGAGAAATGAGCAGTTCTTC.

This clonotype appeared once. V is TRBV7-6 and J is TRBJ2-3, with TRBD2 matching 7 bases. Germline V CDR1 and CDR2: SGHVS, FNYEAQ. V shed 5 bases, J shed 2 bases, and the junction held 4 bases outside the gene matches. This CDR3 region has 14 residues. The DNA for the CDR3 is TGTGCCAGCAGCAGCGGGACTACCACAGATACGCAGTATTTT. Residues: CASSSGTTTDTQYF.

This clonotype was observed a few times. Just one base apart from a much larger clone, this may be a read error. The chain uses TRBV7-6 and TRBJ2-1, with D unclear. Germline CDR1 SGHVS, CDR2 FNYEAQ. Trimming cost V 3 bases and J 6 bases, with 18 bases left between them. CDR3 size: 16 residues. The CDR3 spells CASSFAGRSPGNEQFF. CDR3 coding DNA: TGTGCCAGCAGCTTCGCCGGACGGAGCCCTGGCAATGAGCAGTTCTTC.

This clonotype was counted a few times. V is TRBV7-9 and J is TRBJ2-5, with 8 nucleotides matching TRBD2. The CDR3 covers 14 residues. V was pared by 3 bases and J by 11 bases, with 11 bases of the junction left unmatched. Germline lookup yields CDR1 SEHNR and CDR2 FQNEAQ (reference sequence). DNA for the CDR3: TGTGCCAGCAGCTTCCCGGGGGGGCGTAGTGAGCAGTACTTC. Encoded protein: CASSFPGGRSEQYF.

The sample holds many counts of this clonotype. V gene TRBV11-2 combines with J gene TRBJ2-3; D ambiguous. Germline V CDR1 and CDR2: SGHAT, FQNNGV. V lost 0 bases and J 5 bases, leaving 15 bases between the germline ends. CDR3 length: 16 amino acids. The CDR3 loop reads CASSLDMSERRDTQYF. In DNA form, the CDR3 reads TGTGCCAGCAGCTTAGATATGAGCGAGAGAAGAGATACGCAGTATTTT.

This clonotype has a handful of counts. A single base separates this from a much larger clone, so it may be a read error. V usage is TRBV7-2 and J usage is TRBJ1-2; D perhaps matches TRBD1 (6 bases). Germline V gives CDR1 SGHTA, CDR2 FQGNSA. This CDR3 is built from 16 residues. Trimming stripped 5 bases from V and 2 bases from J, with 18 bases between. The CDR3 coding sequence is TGTGCCAGCAGCAAACCCGCAGGGGTCTGGAACTATGGCTACACCTTC. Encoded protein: CASSKPAGVWNYGYTF.

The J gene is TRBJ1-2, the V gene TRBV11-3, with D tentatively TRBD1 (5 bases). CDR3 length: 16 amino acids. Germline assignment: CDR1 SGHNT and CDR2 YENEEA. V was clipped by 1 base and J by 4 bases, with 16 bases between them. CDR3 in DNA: TGTGCCAGCAGCTTAGGCTCTCGGGGCATAGGCTATGGCTACACCTTC. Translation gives CASSLGSRGIGYGYTF.

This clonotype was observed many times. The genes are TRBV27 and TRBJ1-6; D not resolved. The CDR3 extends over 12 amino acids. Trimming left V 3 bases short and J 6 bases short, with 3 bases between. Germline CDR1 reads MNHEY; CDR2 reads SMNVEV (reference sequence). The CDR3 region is CASSFSNSPLHF. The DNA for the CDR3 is TGTGCCAGCAGTTTCTCTAATTCACCCCTCCACTTT.

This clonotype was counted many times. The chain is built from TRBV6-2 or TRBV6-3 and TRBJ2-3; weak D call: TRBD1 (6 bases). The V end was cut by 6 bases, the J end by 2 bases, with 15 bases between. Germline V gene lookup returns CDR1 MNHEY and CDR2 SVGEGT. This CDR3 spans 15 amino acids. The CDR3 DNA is TGTGCCAGCAGCAAACAACGGACAGACACAGATACGCAGTATTTT. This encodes CASSKQRTDTDTQYF.

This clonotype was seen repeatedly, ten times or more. The CDR3 loop reads CSVAPGTTGGETQYF. The DNA for the CDR3 is TGCAGCGTTGCCCCCGGCACGACAGGGGGGGAGACCCAGTACTTC. The chain carries TRBV29-1 and TRBJ2-5; 9 nucleotides match TRBD1. Germline CDR1 and CDR2: SQVTM and ANQGSEA. V shed 4 bases and J 5 bases; nucleotides not matched to a gene: 11. The CDR3 extends over 15 amino acids.

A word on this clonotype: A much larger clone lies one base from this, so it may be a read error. The CDR3, as DNA: TGTGCCAGCAGCTCAGCGGGGGGACGGATCATTTGGTACTTC. This codes for CASSSAGGRIIWYF. J is TRBJ2-5 and V is TRBV5-6; 9 bases line up with TRBD2. Germline V CDR1 and CDR2: SGHDT, YYEEEE. The V gene end was trimmed by 3 bases and the J gene end by 13 bases; junction bases not matched to a gene: 13. This CDR3 has 14 amino acids.

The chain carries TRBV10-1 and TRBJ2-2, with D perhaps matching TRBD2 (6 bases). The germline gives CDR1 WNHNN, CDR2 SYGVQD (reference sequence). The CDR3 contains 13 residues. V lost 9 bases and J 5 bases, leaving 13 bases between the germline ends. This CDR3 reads CASSRTTTGELFF. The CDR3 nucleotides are TGCGCCAGTAGCAGGACTACTACCGGGGAGCTGTTTTTT.

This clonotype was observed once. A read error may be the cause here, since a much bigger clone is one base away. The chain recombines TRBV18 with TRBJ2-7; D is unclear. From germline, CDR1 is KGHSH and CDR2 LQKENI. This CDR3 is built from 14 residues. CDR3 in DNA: TGTGCCAGCTCACCAAAGGGAAGCACCTACGAGCAGCACTTC. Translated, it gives CASSPKGSTYEQHF.